This TCR beta chain was sequenced for a study of OX40 agonist ivuxolimab in advanced cancers. Across the study: Around 40% of patients had received prior checkpoint inhibitor therapy.

The length of the CDR3 is 13 residues. V was shortened by 0 bases and J by 6 bases, with 7 bases between the two germline ends. Germline CDR1 is SGHNT and CDR2 is YYREEE (reference sequence). Only in-frame clones appear in the TCRdb table, and some are missing; sequencing was by immunoSEQ multiplex PCR. This table has some 86,000 clones, roughly 85% appearing once. Sequencing was performed on CD4+ or CD8+ T cells sorted from blood, taken in a trial of the OX40 agonist ivuxolimab. The receptor was derived from an adult with an advanced solid tumor such as melanoma, head and neck, liver or kidney cancer. The rearrangement uses TRBV5-4 and TRBJ2-1; D call uncertain. For the CDR3, the DNA is TGTGCCAGCAGCTTGGCCGTTGGCAATGAGCAGTTCTTC. As protein: CASSLAVGNEQFF. Using reference TRBV5-4 and TRBJ2-1 for the parts outside the CDR3, the full variable domain is ETGVTQSPTHLIKTRGQQVTLRCSSQSGHNTVSWYQQALGQGPQFIFQYYREEENGRGNFPPRFSGLQFPNYSSELNVNALELDDSALYLCASSLAVGNEQFFGPGTRLTVL.